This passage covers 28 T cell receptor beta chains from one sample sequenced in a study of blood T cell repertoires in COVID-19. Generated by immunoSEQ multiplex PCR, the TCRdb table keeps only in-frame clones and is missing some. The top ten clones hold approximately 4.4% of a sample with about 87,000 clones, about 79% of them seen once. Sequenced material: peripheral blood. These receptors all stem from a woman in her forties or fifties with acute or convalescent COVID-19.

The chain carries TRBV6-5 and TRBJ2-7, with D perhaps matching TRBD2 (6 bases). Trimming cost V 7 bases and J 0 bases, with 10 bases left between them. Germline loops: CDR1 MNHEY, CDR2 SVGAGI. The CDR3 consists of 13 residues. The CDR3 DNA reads TGTGCCAGCACTCTCGGGAGCTCCTACGAGCAGTACTTC. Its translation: CASTLGSSYEQYF.

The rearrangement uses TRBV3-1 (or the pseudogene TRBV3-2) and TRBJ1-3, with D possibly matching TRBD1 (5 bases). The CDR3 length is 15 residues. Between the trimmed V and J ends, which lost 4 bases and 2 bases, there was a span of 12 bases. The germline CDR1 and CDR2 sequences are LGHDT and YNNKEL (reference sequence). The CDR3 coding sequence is TGTGCCAGCAGCCCCACAGGAAAGGCTGGAAACACCATATATTTT. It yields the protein CASSPTGKAGNTIYF.

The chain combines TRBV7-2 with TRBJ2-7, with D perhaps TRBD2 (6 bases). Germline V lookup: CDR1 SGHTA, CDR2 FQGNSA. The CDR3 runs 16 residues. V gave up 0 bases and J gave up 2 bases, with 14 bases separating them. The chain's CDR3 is CASSLARGGRAYEQYF. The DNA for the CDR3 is TGTGCCAGCAGCTTAGCGCGGGGTGGCAGAGCCTACGAGCAGTACTTC.

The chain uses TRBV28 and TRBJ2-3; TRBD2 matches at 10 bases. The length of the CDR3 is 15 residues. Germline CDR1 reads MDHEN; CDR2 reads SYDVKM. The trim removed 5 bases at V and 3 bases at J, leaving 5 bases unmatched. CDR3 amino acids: CASSLPLAGTDTQYF. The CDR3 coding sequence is TGTGCCAGCAGTCTTCCACTAGCGGGGACAGATACGCAGTATTTT.

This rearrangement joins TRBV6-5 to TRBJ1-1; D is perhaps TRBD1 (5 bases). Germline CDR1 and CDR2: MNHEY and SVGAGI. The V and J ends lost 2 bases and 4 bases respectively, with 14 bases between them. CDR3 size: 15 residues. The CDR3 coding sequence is TGTGCCAGCAGTTACCAACCATGGGGGGGCACTGAAGCTTTCTTT. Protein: CASSYQPWGGTEAFF.

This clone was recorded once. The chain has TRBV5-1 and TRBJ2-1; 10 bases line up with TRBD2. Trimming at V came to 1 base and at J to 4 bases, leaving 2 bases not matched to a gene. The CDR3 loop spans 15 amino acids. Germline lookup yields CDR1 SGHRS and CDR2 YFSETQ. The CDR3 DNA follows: TGCGCCAGCAGCTTGCAAGCGGGGGGGTACAATGAGCAGTTCTTC. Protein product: CASSLQAGGYNEQFF.

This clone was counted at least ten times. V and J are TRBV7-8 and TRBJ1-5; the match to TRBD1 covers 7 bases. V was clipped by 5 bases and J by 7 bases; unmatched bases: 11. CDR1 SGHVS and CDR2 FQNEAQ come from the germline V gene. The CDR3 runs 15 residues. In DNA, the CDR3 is TGTGCCAGCAGCCGAGACAGGGTAGTCGGACAGCCCCAGCATTTT. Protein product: CASSRDRVVGQPQHF.

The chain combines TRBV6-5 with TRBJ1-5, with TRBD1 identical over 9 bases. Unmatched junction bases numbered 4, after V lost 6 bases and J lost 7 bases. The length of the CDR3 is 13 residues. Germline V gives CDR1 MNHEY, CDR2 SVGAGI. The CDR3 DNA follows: TGTGCCAGCAGATTGACAGGGGGACAGCCCCAGCATTTT. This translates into CASRLTGGQPQHF.

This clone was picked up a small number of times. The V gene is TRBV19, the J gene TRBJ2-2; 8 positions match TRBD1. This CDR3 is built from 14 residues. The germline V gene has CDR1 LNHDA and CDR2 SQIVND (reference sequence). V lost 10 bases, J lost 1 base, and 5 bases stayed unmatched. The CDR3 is CAKRQGLNTGELFF. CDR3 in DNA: TGTGCCAAAAGACAGGGGCTGAACACCGGGGAGCTGTTTTTT.

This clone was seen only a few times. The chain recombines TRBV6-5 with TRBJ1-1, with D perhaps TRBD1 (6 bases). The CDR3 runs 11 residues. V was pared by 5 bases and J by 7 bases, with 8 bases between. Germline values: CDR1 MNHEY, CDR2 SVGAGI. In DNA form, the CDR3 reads TGTGCCAGCAGTACGACAGGTGAAGCTTTCTTT. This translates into CASSTTGEAFF.

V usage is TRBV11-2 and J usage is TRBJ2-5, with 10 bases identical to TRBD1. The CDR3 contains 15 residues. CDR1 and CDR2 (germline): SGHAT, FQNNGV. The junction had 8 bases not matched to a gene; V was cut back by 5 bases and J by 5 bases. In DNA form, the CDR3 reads TGTGCCAGCAGCGAAGGACAGGGGGGGCGGGAGACCCAGTACTTC. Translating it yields CASSEGQGGRETQYF.

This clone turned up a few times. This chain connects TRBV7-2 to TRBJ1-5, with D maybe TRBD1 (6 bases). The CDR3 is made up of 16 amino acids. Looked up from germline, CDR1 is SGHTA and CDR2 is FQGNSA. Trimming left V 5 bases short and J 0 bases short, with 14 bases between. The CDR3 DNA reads TGTGCCAGCAGCCCGGGGGCGGGGGGTAGCAATCAGCCCCAGCATTTT. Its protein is CASSPGAGGSNQPQHF.

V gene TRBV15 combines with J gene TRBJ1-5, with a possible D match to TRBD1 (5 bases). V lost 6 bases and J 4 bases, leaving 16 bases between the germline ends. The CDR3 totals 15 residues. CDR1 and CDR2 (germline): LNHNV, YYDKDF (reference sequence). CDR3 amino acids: CATRKSDTANQPQHF. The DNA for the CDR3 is TGTGCCACCAGGAAATCGGACACCGCTAATCAGCCCCAGCATTTT.

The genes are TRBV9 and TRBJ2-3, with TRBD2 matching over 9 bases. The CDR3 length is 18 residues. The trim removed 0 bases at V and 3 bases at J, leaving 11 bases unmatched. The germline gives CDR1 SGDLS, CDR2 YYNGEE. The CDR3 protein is CASSVGIAGAGGTDTQYF. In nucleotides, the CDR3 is TGTGCCAGCAGCGTAGGGATAGCGGGGGCAGGGGGTACAGATACGCAGTATTTT.

The CDR3, as DNA: TGTGCCAGCACCTACACTGAAGCTTTCTTT. As protein: CASTYTEAFF. The chain joins TRBV28 to TRBJ1-1; D gene uncertain. V was cut by 7 bases and J by 3 bases, with 3 bases left in between. The germline CDR1 and CDR2 sequences are MDHEN and SYDVKM. The CDR3 extends over 10 amino acids.

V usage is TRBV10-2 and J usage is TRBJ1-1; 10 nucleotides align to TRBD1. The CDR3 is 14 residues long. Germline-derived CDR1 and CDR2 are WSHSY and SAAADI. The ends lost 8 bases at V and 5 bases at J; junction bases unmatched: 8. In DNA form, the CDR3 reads TGCGCCAGCTCTGGACAGGGGGGGGAAACTGAAGCTTTCTTT. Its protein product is CASSGQGGETEAFF.

CDR3 DNA: TGTGCCTGGAAGGGACAGCAAGAGACCCAGTACTTC. Protein product: CAWKGQQETQYF. The chain joins TRBV30 to TRBJ2-5; 7 bases are shared with TRBD1. The CDR3 loop spans 12 amino acids. Germline values: CDR1 GTSNPN, CDR2 SVGIG (reference sequence). Trimming at V came to 4 bases and at J to 2 bases, leaving 1 base not matched to a gene.

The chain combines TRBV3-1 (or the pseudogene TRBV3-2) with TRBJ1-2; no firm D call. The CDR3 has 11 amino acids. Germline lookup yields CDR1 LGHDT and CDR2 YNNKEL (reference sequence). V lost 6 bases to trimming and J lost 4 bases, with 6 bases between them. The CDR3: CASSRGYGYTF. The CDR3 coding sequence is TGTGCCAGCAGTCGGGGCTATGGCTACACCTTC.

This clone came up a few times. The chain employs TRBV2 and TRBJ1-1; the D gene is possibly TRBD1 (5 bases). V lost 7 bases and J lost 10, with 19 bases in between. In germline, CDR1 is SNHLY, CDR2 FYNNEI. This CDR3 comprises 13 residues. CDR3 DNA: TGTGCCAGCACCGTGGATGGGGCCGTGGGAGCTTTCTTT. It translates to CASTVDGAVGAFF. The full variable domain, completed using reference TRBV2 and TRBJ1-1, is EPEVTQTPSHQVTQMGQEVILRCVPISNHLYFYWYRQILGQKVEFLVSFYNNEISEKSEIFDDQFSVERPDGSNFTLKIRSTKLEDSAMYFCASTVDGAVGAFFGQGTRLTVV.

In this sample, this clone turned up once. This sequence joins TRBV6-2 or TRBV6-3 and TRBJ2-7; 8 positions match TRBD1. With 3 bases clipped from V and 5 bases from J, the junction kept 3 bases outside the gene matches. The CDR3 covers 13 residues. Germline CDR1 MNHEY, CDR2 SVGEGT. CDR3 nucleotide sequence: TGTGCCAGCAGTTATGGACAGGGCGACGAGCAGTACTTC. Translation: CASSYGQGDEQYF.

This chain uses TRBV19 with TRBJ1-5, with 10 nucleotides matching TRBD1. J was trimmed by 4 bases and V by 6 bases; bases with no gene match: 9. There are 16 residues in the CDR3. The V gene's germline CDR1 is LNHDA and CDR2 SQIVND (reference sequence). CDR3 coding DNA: TGTGCCAGTAGGGGCGGGACAGGGGCCTTAAATCAGCCCCAGCATTTT. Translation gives CASRGGTGALNQPQHF.

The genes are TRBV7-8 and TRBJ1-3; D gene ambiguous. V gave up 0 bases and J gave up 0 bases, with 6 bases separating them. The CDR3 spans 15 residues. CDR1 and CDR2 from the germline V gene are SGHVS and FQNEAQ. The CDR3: CASSLATSSGNTIYF. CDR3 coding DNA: TGTGCCAGCAGCTTAGCTACGAGCTCTGGAAACACCATATATTTT.

The CDR3 DNA reads TGTGCCAGCAGTACAACTAGGAATTCTGGAAACACCATATATTTT. This encodes CASSTTRNSGNTIYF. The V gene is TRBV6-2 or TRBV6-3, the J gene TRBJ1-3; D gene ambiguous. Germline assignment: CDR1 MNHEY and CDR2 SVGEGT. Deletions cut 5 bases from V and 1 base from J, with 12 bases between. This CDR3 has 15 amino acids.

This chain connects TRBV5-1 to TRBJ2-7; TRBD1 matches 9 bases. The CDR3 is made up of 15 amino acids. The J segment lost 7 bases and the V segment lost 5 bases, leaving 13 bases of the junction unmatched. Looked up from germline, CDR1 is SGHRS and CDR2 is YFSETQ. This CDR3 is CASSIVTGGPEEQYF. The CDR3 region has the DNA TGCGCCAGCAGTATTGTGACAGGGGGTCCTGAGGAGCAGTACTTC.

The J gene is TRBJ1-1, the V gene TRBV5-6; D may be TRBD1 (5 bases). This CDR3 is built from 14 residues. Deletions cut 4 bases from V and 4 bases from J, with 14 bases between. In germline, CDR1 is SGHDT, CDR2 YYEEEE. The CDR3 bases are TGTGCCAGCAGCGGAGGGGCAAGAAGCACTGAAGCTTTCTTT. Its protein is CASSGGARSTEAFF. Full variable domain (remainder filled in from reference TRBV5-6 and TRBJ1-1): DAGVTQSPTHLIKTRGQQVTLRCSPKSGHDTVSWYQQALGQGPQFIFQYYEEEERQRGNFPDRFSGHQFPNYSSELNVNALLLGDSALYLCASSGGARSTEAFFGQGTRLTVV.

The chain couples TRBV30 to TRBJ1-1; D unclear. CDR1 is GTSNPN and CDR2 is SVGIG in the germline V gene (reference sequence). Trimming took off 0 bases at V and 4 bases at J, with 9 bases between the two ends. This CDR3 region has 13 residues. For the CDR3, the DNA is TGTGCCTGGAGTGTACCGGGTGGCACTGAAGCTTTCTTT. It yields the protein CAWSVPGGTEAFF.

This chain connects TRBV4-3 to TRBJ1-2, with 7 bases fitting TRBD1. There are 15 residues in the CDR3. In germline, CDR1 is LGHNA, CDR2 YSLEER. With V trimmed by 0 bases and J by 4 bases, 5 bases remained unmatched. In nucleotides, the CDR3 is TGCGCCAGCAGCCAAGATCGCGGGACAGCCTATGGCTACACCTTC. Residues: CASSQDRGTAYGYTF.

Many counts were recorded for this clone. The CDR3 protein is CASSGTGGQPQHF. The CDR3 nucleotides are TGTGCCAGCAGTGGGACAGGGGGACAGCCCCAGCATTTT. This sequence joins TRBV3-1 (or the pseudogene TRBV3-2) and TRBJ1-5; 11 positions match TRBD1. The CDR3 is made up of 13 amino acids. Germline loops: CDR1 LGHDT, CDR2 YNNKEL (reference sequence). The ends lost 6 bases at V and 7 bases at J; junction bases unmatched: 2.